A single T cell receptor (beta chain) is shown here with its context. Its cognate antigen is unknown. This entry is derived from a study of cytomegalovirus exposure and HLA in healthy donors. Whole-study results and caveats: A later analysis reportedly found fewer N-insertions in an Asian-associated ancestry cluster than the roughly 730-donor mean. Prediction of most subjects' HLA-A and HLA-B alleles by TCR beta sequences was reportedly accurate. A cluster of highly shared sequence variants was likely a sequencing artifact.

PCR employed 60 Vbeta and 13 Jbeta primers. Clones were sequenced by immunoSEQ multiplex PCR, and TCRdb holds only the in-frame ones, with some missing. The sample consists of over 150,000 clones, approximately 78% of them appearing once. CDR1 is KGHSH and CDR2 is LQKENI in the germline V gene. The CDR3 consists of 14 residues. V was cut by 0 bases and J by 3 bases, with 9 bases left in between. This sequence originates from a girl aged 2-10 years in good health and CMV-seropositive. Sequenced sample: PBMCs. This chain links TRBV18 with TRBJ2-7; TRBD2 is a possible D gene (6 bases). The CDR3 here is CASSPPGRNYEQYF. The CDR3 nucleotides are TGTGCCAGCTCACCACCAGGGAGGAACTACGAGCAGTACTTC. The variable domain in full, with the rest retrieved from reference TRBV18 and TRBJ2-7, is NAGVMQNPRHLVRRRGQEARLRCSPMKGHSHVYWYRQLPEEGLKFMVYLQKENIIDESGMPKERFSAEFPKEGPSILRIQQVVRGDSAAYFCASSPPGRNYEQYFGPGTRLTVT.